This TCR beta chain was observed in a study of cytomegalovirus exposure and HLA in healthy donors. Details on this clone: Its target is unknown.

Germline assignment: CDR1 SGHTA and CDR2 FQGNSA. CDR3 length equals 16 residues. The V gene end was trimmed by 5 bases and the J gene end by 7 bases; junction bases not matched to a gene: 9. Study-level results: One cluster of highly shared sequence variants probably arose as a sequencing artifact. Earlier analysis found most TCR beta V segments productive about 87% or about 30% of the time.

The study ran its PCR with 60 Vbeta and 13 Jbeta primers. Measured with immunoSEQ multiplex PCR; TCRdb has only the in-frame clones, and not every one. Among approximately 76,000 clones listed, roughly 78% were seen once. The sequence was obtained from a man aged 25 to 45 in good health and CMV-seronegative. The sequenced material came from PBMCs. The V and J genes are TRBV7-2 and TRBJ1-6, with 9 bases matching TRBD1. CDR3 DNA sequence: TGTGCCAGCAGCCGTGGGACAGGGAGTGGGAATTCACCCCTCCACTTT. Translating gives CASSRGTGSGNSPLHF.